One sample yielded the 21 T cell receptor beta chains listed below, sequenced in a study of shared clonotypes between healthy human individuals. Assay: immunoSEQ multiplex PCR; the TCRdb copy retains only in-frame clones and omits some. The table has under 2.5 million clones, under 95% seen once. Input material: naive CD4+ T cells from PBMCs. The subset is: CD45RA+ positively selected. The receptors come from a man between 18 and 29 years old in good health. Some clones in this sample may be carry-over from other donors' samples.

This chain uses TRBV5-1 with TRBJ2-7; D unclear. In germline, CDR1 is SGHRS, CDR2 YFSETQ. This CDR3 is built from 12 residues. Trimming pared 0 bases from V and 6 bases from J, leaving 7 bases between. In DNA form, the CDR3 reads TGCGCCAGCAGCTTGGCTGGGCTCGAGCAGTACTTC. Its translation: CASSLAGLEQYF.

This chain uses TRBV27 with TRBJ1-5; D might be TRBD1 (6 bases). The V end lost 3 bases, the J end lost 2 bases, and 14 bases lay between the germline ends. CDR1 and CDR2 (germline): MNHEY, SMNVEV (reference sequence). The CDR3 loop spans 16 amino acids. CDR3 DNA sequence: TGTGCCAGCAGTTTCGGCAGGGGAGGCGGCAATCAGCCCCAGCATTTT. Its translation: CASSFGRGGGNQPQHF.

A word on this clone: The same CDR3 can be traced to other DNA sequences in this sample. CDR3 loop: CASSLGASGSTDTQYF. The CDR3 DNA reads TGTGCCAGCAGCTTGGGGGCTAGCGGGAGTACAGATACGCAGTATTTT. The chain carries TRBV7-9 and TRBJ2-3, with TRBD2 matching over 10 bases. J lost 3 bases, V lost 3 bases, and 6 bases had no gene match. The CDR3 extends over 16 amino acids. CDR1 is SEHNR, CDR2 FQNEAQ, per germline (reference sequence).

The chain combines TRBV12-5 with TRBJ2-3; 8 bases are shared with TRBD2. The CDR3 consists of 16 residues. Germline V gene sequence: CDR1 LGHNT, CDR2 FRNRAP. The V and J ends lost 1 base and 3 bases, in that order; junction bases with no gene match: 6. CDR3 in DNA: TGTGCTAGTGGTTTGGGCCCCAGCGGGAGTACAGATACGCAGTATTTT. Translating it yields CASGLGPSGSTDTQYF.

Details on this clone: Different DNA sequences within this sample yield the same CDR3. The J gene is TRBJ1-2, the V gene TRBV7-2, with TRBD1 identical over 7 bases. Germline lookup yields CDR1 SGHTA and CDR2 FQGNSA. Trimming cost V 5 bases and J 6 bases; bases outside gene matches: 6. This CDR3 spans 13 amino acids. The CDR3 DNA reads as TGTGCCAGCAGCCCCCGGACAGGCGATGGCTACACCTTC. It is translated as CASSPRTGDGYTF. Looking up the rest from reference TRBV7-2 and TRBJ1-2 gives the full variable domain: GAGVSQSPSNKVTEKGKDVELRCDPISGHTALYWYRQSLGQGLEFLIYFQGNSAPDKSGLPSDRFSAERTGGSVSTLTIQRTQQEDSAVYLCASSPRTGDGYTFGSGTRLTVV.

This clone was observed a few times. The rearrangement links TRBV5-1 to TRBJ1-5, with a possible D match to TRBD1 (5 bases). With 5 bases removed from V and 7 bases from J, the gap between germline ends came to 13 bases. Germline CDR1 and CDR2: SGHRS and YFSETQ. The CDR3 runs to 13 residues. The CDR3 region has the DNA TGCGCCAGCAGTCCGGAACCAGGGCAGCCCCAGCATTTT. Protein: CASSPEPGQPQHF. The full variable domain, with the rest looked up from reference TRBV5-1 and TRBJ1-5, is KAGVTQTPRYLIKTRGQQVTLSCSPISGHRSVSWYQQTPGQGLQFLFEYFSETQRNKGNFPGRFSGRQFSNSRSEMNVSTLELGDSALYLCASSPEPGQPQHFGDGTRLSIL.

The V gene is TRBV30, the J gene TRBJ2-4; 7 bases fit TRBD2. Trimming cost V 3 bases and J 7 bases; bases outside gene matches: 9. From germline, CDR1 is GTSNPN and CDR2 SVGIG (reference sequence). The CDR3 is 14 residues long. Here the CDR3 DNA reads TGTGCCTGGAGGTCGGAGGGAGGGAGGAACATTCAGTACTTC. It is translated as CAWRSEGGRNIQYF.

The chain recombines TRBV5-1 with TRBJ1-2, with D unresolved. The CDR3 extends over 15 amino acids. The V end was cut by 0 bases, the J end by 2 bases, with 11 bases between. Germline assignment: CDR1 SGHRS and CDR2 YFSETQ. CDR3 residues: CASSLGPEQNYGYTF. Here the CDR3 DNA reads TGCGCCAGCAGCTTGGGTCCAGAACAGAACTATGGCTACACCTTC.

The chain has TRBV7-2 and TRBJ1-3; no reliable D call. V was cut by 1 base and J by 0 bases, with 4 bases left in between. Germline V gene data show CDR1 as SGHTA and CDR2 as FQGNSA. The CDR3 runs 14 residues. The CDR3 reads CASSLDGSGNTIYF. The CDR3 nucleotides are TGTGCCAGCAGCTTAGACGGCTCTGGAAACACCATATATTTT.

This clone was seen just once. The CDR3 region has the DNA TGCAGCACCCATCGAGGGTTAGCTAACTATGGCTACACCTTC. It encodes CSTHRGLANYGYTF. The chain has TRBV29-1 and TRBJ1-2; D uncertain. The CDR3 runs to 14 residues. V lost 8 bases and J 0 bases, leaving 16 bases between the germline ends. Germline V CDR1 and CDR2: SQVTM, ANQGSEA.

This chain links TRBV18 with TRBJ2-5; 7 nucleotides match TRBD2. CDR1 and CDR2 from the germline V gene are KGHSH and LQKENI. The length of the CDR3 is 15 residues. The V segment lost 2 bases and the J segment 7 bases; nucleotides outside the gene matches: 10. The CDR3 reads CASSPTPSGGLTQYF. Here the CDR3 DNA reads TGTGCCAGCTCACCAACCCCTAGCGGTGGGTTGACCCAGTACTTC. Based on the CDR3 plus reference TRBV18 and TRBJ2-5, the full variable domain is NAGVMQNPRHLVRRRGQEARLRCSPMKGHSHVYWYRQLPEEGLKFMVYLQKENIIDESGMPKERFSAEFPKEGPSILRIQQVVRGDSAAYFCASSPTPSGGLTQYFGPGTRLLVL.

The chain carries TRBV15 and TRBJ1-2; no clear D gene. CDR1 LNHNV and CDR2 YYDKDF come from the germline V gene (reference sequence). The germline V and J ends were trimmed by 7 bases and 4 bases, with 19 bases remaining between them. The CDR3 is made up of 15 amino acids. In DNA, the CDR3 is TGTGCCACCAACCTAAGGGCCCCCATTGTCTATGGCTACACCTTC. It codes for CATNLRAPIVYGYTF. Using reference TRBV15 and TRBJ1-2 for the parts outside the CDR3, the full variable domain is DAMVIQNPRYQVTQFGKPVTLSCSQTLNHNVMYWYQQKSSQAPKLLFHYYDKDFNNEADTPDNFQSRRPNTSFCFLDIRSPGLGDTAMYLCATNLRAPIVYGYTFGSGTRLTVV.

The chain couples TRBV18 to TRBJ2-7; the D gene is possibly TRBD2 (5 bases). The CDR3 covers 14 residues. The germline V gene encodes CDR1 KGHSH and CDR2 LQKENI. Trimming took 2 bases from V and 5 from J, leaving 13 bases between them. CDR3 sequence: CASSPVSPRDEQYF. The CDR3 nucleotides are TGTGCCAGCTCACCAGTTTCACCGCGGGACGAGCAGTACTTC.

The chain uses TRBV5-1 and TRBJ2-3; TRBD2 matches 10 bases. Germline V gives CDR1 SGHRS, CDR2 YFSETQ. This CDR3 contains 16 residues. V was pared by 1 base and J by 3 bases, with 5 bases of the junction left unmatched. The CDR3 spells CASSLRSSGSTDTQYF. CDR3 DNA sequence: TGCGCCAGCAGCTTGAGGTCTAGCGGGAGTACAGATACGCAGTATTTT.

The chain recombines TRBV29-1 with TRBJ2-4, with 7 bases lining up with TRBD2. Germline loops: CDR1 SQVTM, CDR2 ANQGSEA. V gave up 3 bases and J gave up 8 bases; unmatched junction bases: 13. The CDR3 covers 15 residues. CDR3 coding DNA: TGCAGCGTTGAGTTGAGGCGGAGGGGAGGGGACATTCAGTACTTC. As protein: CSVELRRRGGDIQYF.

The chain carries TRBV25-1 and TRBJ2-3; 10 bases are shared with TRBD1. V lost 4 bases and J lost 1; bases outside the gene matches: 2. This CDR3 is 15 amino acids long. Germline CDR1 reads MGHDK; CDR2 reads SYGVNS. CDR3 amino acids: CASSAGTGGTDTQYF. The CDR3 coding sequence is TGTGCCAGCAGTGCCGGGACAGGGGGCACAGATACGCAGTATTTT.

The V gene is TRBV27, the J gene TRBJ1-5; D gene uncertain. Germline V gene sequence: CDR1 MNHEY, CDR2 SMNVEV (reference sequence). The CDR3 totals 15 residues. V lost 6 bases and J lost 0, with 12 bases in between. The CDR3 nucleotides are TGTGCCAGCAGCGGATTTGCGTTTAGCAATCAGCCCCAGCATTTT. It yields the protein CASSGFAFSNQPQHF.

Regarding this clone: Other DNA sequences of this sample code for an identical CDR3. The chain has TRBV18 and TRBJ1-5, with D tentatively TRBD1 (6 bases). The CDR3 runs 14 residues. CDR1 KGHSH and CDR2 LQKENI come from the germline V gene. Trimming took 3 bases from V and 3 from J, leaving 9 bases between them. The CDR3 sequence: CASSPDRNNQPQHF. Written as DNA, the CDR3 is TGTGCCAGCTCACCCGACAGGAACAATCAGCCCCAGCATTTT.

This clone was seen a single time. The chain is built from TRBV5-4 and TRBJ2-5, with D perhaps TRBD1 or TRBD2 (6 bases each). CDR3 length: 14 residues. The ends were cut back, 4 bases at V and 1 base at J, with 11 bases in the middle. Looked up from germline, CDR1 is SGHNT and CDR2 is YYREEE (reference sequence). The CDR3 DNA follows: TGTGCCAGCAGCGGGGGGCGGGCCCAAGAGACCCAGTACTTC. This encodes CASSGGRAQETQYF.

This chain joins TRBV9 and TRBJ2-1, with TRBD2 as a possible D gene (5 bases). The CDR3 has 16 residues. Trimming took 0 bases from V and 3 from J, leaving 13 bases between them. Germline CDR1 is SGDLS and CDR2 is YYNGEE. For the CDR3, the DNA is TGTGCCAGCAGCGTAGATGCTAGCCCACTCTACAATGAGCAGTTCTTC. Its translation is CASSVDASPLYNEQFF.

As regards this clone: Other DNA sequences in the sample encode the same CDR3. The rearrangement links TRBV9 to TRBJ2-5; unclear D gene. Trimming removed 0 bases from V and 4 bases from J, with 7 bases in between. CDR1 is SGDLS, CDR2 YYNGEE, per germline. The CDR3 sequence is 13 residues long. CDR3 sequence (DNA): TGTGCCAGCAGCGTAGACCGAGGAGAGACCCAGTACTTC. Amino acid sequence: CASSVDRGETQYF.